The next 11 T cell receptor beta chains were all read from a single sample in a study of patients and donors after allogeneic stem cell transplantation (dated by TCRdb to between 2020 and 2021). To prepare the library, RT-PCR was applied. The sequencer listed for this sample is NextSeq 550. TCRdb reprocessed the public reads (quality trimming at Q25 with fastp, clone calling with MiXCR) and kept in-frame beta chains. Rows with one shared CDR3 protein collapse into an entry with the most common genes and DNA. The sample table holds some 40,000 distinct CDR3 sequences, of which about 30% were seen once. The ten largest clones capture 72% of the sample. Sequencing was performed on blood, either unsorted or a sorted T cell fraction (not recorded which). These receptors originate from a human donor who was either an allogeneic HSCT recipient or a stem cell or donor lymphocyte infusion donor (not recorded which). It is not recorded whose cells these are; they may come from a transplant donor.

This clonotype showed up just a few times. The gene calls are TRBV4-3 and TRBJ2-7; 7 nucleotides match TRBD1. Germline values: CDR1 LGHNA, CDR2 YSLEER. The V gene end was trimmed by 3 bases and the J gene end by 0 bases; junction bases not matched to a gene: 5. CDR3 length equals 15 residues. This CDR3 is CASSQQGGLSYEQYF. The CDR3 DNA is TGCGCCAGCAGCCAGCAAGGGGGCCTCTCCTACGAGCAGTACTTC.

This clonotype has only a few counts. The chain links TRBV27 to TRBJ2-4, with a weak D call TRBD2 (5 bases). Germline-derived CDR1 and CDR2 are MNHEY and SMNVEV (reference sequence). Trimming removed 3 bases from V and 0 bases from J, with 12 bases in between. The length of the CDR3 is 16 residues. The CDR3 DNA reads as TGTGCCAGCAGTTTTGAGCGGTCCTTAGCCAAAAACATTCAGTACTTC. As protein: CASSFERSLAKNIQYF.

The gene calls are TRBV25-1 and TRBJ1-2; perhaps TRBD1 as D (6 bases). In germline, CDR1 is MGHDK, CDR2 SYGVNS. V dropped 6 bases and J dropped 5 bases, with 22 bases sitting between them. The CDR3 sequence is 16 residues long. The CDR3 coding sequence is TGTGCCAGCAGCGACACTCGTTCGGGGACAACGTATGGCTACACCTTC. It specifies CASSDTRSGTTYGYTF.

This clonotype was detected only a few times. V usage is TRBV6-5 and J usage is TRBJ2-1; tentatively, D is TRBD2 (6 bases). The CDR3 has 11 amino acids. V was shortened by 10 bases and J by 8 bases, with 12 bases between the two germline ends. In germline, CDR1 is MNHEY, CDR2 SVGAGI. The CDR3 region is CATTGLHEQFF. In DNA form, the CDR3 reads TGTGCCACCACGGGACTTCATGAGCAGTTCTTC.

This clonotype was detected only a few times. This chain links TRBV7-9 with TRBJ1-2, with D possibly being TRBD1 (5 bases). There are 19 residues in the CDR3. Per the germline V gene, CDR1 is SEHNR and CDR2 is FQNEAQ (reference sequence). Trimming removed 5 bases at V and 0 bases at J, with 25 bases between. CDR3 coding DNA: TGTGCCAGCAGCAAATCCGAGAGGGGTACACCTCCCCCTAACTATGGCTACACCTTC. Amino acid sequence: CASSKSERGTPPPNYGYTF.

CDR3 in DNA: TGTGCCAGCAGCCCCGCCCCGGAAAACTATGGCTACACCTTC. It encodes CASSPAPENYGYTF. The rearrangement joins TRBV27 to TRBJ1-2; D uncertain. Trimming stripped 6 bases from V and 2 bases from J, with 13 bases between. The CDR3 covers 14 residues. From germline, CDR1 is MNHEY and CDR2 SMNVEV (reference sequence).

The rearrangement links TRBV28 to TRBJ1-6; D not certain. The CDR3 has 12 amino acids. Germline V gene sequence: CDR1 MDHEN, CDR2 SYDVKM. Trimming left V 10 bases short and J 8 bases short, with 12 bases between. CDR3 DNA sequence: TGTGCCACCACACCGAGGGATTCACCCCTCCACTTT. This encodes CATTPRDSPLHF.

This clonotype was counted between two and nine times. The chain combines TRBV28 with TRBJ2-1, with 10 bases aligning to TRBD2. CDR1 is MDHEN, CDR2 SYDVKM, per germline. J gave up 2 bases and V 11 bases, and 12 bases lay outside the gene matches. This CDR3 is 16 amino acids long. The DNA of the CDR3 is TGTGCCCTCGGCCGGAAAAGCGGGAGGGCCTACAATGAGCAGTTCTTC. Its translation: CALGRKSGRAYNEQFF.

Details on this clonotype: A read error may produce the germline difference seen at one junction end. This chain uses TRBV10-3 with TRBJ2-1, with TRBD2 as a possible D gene (7 bases). The germline V gene has CDR1 ENHRY and CDR2 SYGVKD. There are 15 residues in the CDR3. This CDR3 is CAISEWVRGANEQFF. CDR3 in DNA: TGTGCCATCAGTGAATGGGTTCGGGGGGCCAATGAACAGTTCTTC.

The chain carries TRBV11-2 and TRBJ1-1, with a tentative D call TRBD1 (5 bases). Trimming took 5 bases from V and 6 from J, leaving 25 bases between them. In germline, CDR1 is SGHAT, CDR2 FQNNGV. The CDR3 totals 17 residues. The CDR3: CASSPPWAGIDRPEAFF. The CDR3 nucleotides read TGTGCCAGCAGCCCCCCGTGGGCAGGGATCGATAGACCTGAAGCTTTCTTT.

This clonotype was detected ten times or more. The chain is built from TRBV9 and TRBJ1-2, with D hard to call. The CDR3 is 13 amino acids. V was shortened by 0 bases and J by 4 bases, with 7 bases between the two germline ends. CDR1 and CDR2 (germline): SGDLS, YYNGEE. CDR3 protein: CASSVDAPYGYTF. The CDR3 nucleotides are TGTGCCAGCAGCGTAGACGCCCCCTATGGCTACACCTTC.